This T cell receptor (beta chain) was observed in a study of cytomegalovirus exposure and HLA in healthy donors. Points from the study as a whole: Researchers reported that three CMV-associated chains were confirmed in vitro as CMV antigen-specific. Rarity marked most TCR sequences, yet some public TCRs occurred in many donors. The study labeled 150 to 200 TCR beta chains cytomegalovirus-associated.

In regard to this clone: Its target is not known.

V dropped 5 bases and J dropped 8 bases, with 13 bases sitting between them. Germline lookup yields CDR1 SGHAT and CDR2 FQNNGV. This CDR3 spans 13 amino acids. Libraries were prepared by immunoSEQ multiplex PCR; TCRdb keeps only in-frame clonotypes and omits some of them. The repertoire holds 95,000 to 120,000 clones, with 70% to 85% as singletons. This TCR was sampled from a woman under 30 in good health and CMV-seronegative. Material: PBMCs. The rearrangement joins TRBV11-2 to TRBJ2-1; D is perhaps TRBD2 (6 bases). CDR3 residues: CASSLGGGDEQFF. The CDR3 DNA reads TGTGCCAGCAGCCTCGGAGGCGGGGATGAGCAGTTCTTC.